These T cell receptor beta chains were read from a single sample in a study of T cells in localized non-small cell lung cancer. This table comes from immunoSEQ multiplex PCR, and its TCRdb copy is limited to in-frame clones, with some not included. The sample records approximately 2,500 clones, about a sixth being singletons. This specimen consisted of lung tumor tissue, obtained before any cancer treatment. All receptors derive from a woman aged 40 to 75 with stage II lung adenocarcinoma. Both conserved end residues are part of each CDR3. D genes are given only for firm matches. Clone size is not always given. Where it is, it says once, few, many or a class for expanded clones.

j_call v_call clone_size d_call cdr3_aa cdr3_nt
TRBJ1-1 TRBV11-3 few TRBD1 CASSLEGAAMNTEAFF TGTGCCAGCAGCTTGGAGGGGGCGGCCATGAACACTGAAGCTTTCTTT
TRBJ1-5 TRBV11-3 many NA CASSSRSGVTAQPQHF TGTGCCAGCAGCTCCCGAAGTGGGGTAACGGCTCAGCCCCAGCATTTT
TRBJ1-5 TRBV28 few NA CASSPLAYSNQPQHF TGTGCCAGCAGTCCCCTGGCTTATAGCAATCAGCCCCAGCATTTT
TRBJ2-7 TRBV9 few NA CASSRDLYEQYF TGTGCCAGCTCCCGGGACCTCTACGAGCAGTACTTC
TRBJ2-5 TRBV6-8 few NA CASAGTALTQYF TGTGCCAGCGCCGGGACCGCCCTGACCCAGTACTTC
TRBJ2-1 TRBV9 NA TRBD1 CASSAPQTGIDNEQFF TGTGCCAGCAGCGCCCCGCAGACAGGGATCGACAATGAGCAGTTCTTC
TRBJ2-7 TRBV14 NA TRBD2 CASSQGQLAGRGQYF TGTGCCAGCAGCCAAGGGCAACTAGCGGGGCGAGGGCAGTACTTC
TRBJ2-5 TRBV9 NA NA CASSDTRGAQETQYF TGTGCCAGCAGCGATACACGGGGGGCTCAAGAGACCCAGTACTTC
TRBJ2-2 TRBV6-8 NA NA CASSVRGAAGELFF TGTGCCAGCAGTGTCAGGGGCGCGGCCGGGGAGCTGTTTTTT
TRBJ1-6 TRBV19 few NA CASSFREGSPLHF TGTGCCAGTAGTTTCAGGGAAGGATCACCCCTCCACTTT
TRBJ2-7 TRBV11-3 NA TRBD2 CASSTQSPGGAYEQYF TGTGCCAGCAGCACCCAATCGCCCGGGGGGGCCTACGAGCAGTACTTC
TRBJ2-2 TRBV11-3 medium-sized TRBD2 CASSFPWGGTGELFF TGTGCCAGCAGCTTCCCCTGGGGAGGGACCGGGGAGCTGTTTTTT
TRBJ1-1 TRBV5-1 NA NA CASSLEWALNTEAFF TGCGCCAGCAGCTTGGAGTGGGCATTGAACACTGAAGCTTTCTTT
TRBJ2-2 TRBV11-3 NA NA CASSQGSSNTGELFF TGTGCCAGCAGCCAAGGGAGCTCGAACACCGGGGAGCTGTTTTTT
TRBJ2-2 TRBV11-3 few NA CASSLGHHANTGELFF TGTGCCAGCAGCTTGGGTCACCATGCAAACACCGGGGAGCTGTTTTTT
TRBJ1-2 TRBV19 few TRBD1 CASSTYRGGRDGYTF TGTGCCAGTAGTACCTACAGGGGAGGTCGGGATGGCTACACCTTC
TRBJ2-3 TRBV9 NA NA CASSVSGVNTDTQYF TGTGCCAGCAGCGTCTCGGGGGTAAACACAGATACGCAGTATTTT
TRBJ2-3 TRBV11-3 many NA CASSYGGRGHGTDTQYF TGTGCCAGCAGTTATGGAGGGAGGGGGCATGGCACAGATACGCAGTATTTT
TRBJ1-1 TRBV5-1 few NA CASSLGQDNTEAFF TGCGCCAGCAGCTTGGGGCAGGACAACACTGAAGCTTTCTTT
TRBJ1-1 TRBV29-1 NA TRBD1 CSVGTGALNTEAFF TGCAGCGTAGGGACAGGGGCCTTGAACACTGAAGCTTTCTTT
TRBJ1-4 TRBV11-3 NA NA CASSPHGGPTNEKLFF TGTGCCAGCAGCCCACACGGGGGACCAACTAATGAAAAACTGTTTTTT
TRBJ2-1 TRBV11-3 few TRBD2 CASSFSPAGAYNEQFF TGTGCCAGCAGCTTTTCACCAGCGGGGGCCTACAATGAGCAGTTCTTC
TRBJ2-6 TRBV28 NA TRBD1 CASVATGGTPTGANVLTF TGTGCCAGCGTCGCGACAGGGGGCACTCCAACTGGGGCCAACGTCCTGACTTTC
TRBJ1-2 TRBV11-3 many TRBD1 CASSSGDRANYGYTF TGTGCCAGCAGCTCAGGGGACAGGGCTAACTATGGCTACACCTTC
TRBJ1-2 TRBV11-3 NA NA CASTLGGRGNYGYTF TGTGCCAGCACCCTCGGAGGTAGGGGGAACTATGGCTACACCTTC
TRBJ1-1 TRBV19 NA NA CASSSRDIDTAFF TGTGCCAGTAGTTCCCGGGACATCGATACGGCTTTCTTT
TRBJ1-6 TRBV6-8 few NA CASSFIRASPLHF TGTGCCAGCAGTTTTATCAGGGCTTCACCCCTCCACTTT
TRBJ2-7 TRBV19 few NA CASSIGGYEQYF TGTGCCAGTAGTATCGGGGGATACGAGCAGTACTTC
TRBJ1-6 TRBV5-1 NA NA CASSLDGRNNSPLHF TGCGCCAGCAGCTTGGATGGCAGGAATAATTCACCCCTCCACTTT
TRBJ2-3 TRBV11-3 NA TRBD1 CASSSGQSTDTQYF TGTGCCAGCAGCTCGGGACAGAGCACAGATACGCAGTATTTT
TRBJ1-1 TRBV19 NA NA CASMGGSAEAFF TGTGCCAGTATGGGGGGGAGCGCTGAAGCTTTCTTT
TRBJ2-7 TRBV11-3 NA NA CASSPDRPSYEQYF TGTGCCAGCAGCCCAGACAGGCCCTCCTACGAGCAGTACTTC
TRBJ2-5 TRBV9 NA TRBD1 CASNPTGDQETQYF TGTGCCAGCAACCCGACAGGGGACCAAGAGACCCAGTACTTC
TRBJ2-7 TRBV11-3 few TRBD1 CASSSQGRTGPYEQYF TGTGCCAGCAGCTCACAAGGCCGGACAGGGCCCTACGAGCAGTACTTC
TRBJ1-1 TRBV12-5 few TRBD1 CASQGDTEAFF TGTGCCAGCCAGGGGGACACTGAAGCTTTCTTT
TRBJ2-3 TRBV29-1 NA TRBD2 CSARELAGAGDTQYF TGCAGCGCCCGGGAATTAGCGGGGGCCGGAGATACGCAGTATTTT
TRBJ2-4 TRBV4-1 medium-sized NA CASSQPDGLGGNIQYF TGCGCCAGCAGCCAGCCGGACGGGTTGGGCGGAAACATTCAGTACTTC
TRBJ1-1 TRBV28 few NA CASSPLYFGTEAFF TGTGCCAGCAGTCCACTCTATTTTGGGACTGAAGCTTTCTTT
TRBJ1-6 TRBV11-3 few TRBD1 CASSLRDRASPLHF TGTGCCAGCAGCTTAAGAGACAGGGCTTCACCCCTCCACTTT